The clone carrying this T cell receptor beta chain was counted many times. Its specificity is unknown. The data stem from a study of human T cells and chemical hapten exposure. Study-level findings and limits: Positive correlation was observed between PT1 expanded TCR counts and patch test score.

Within the library, unique molecular identifiers were attached to each individual cDNA molecule. TCRdb itself ran the RACE reads through MiXCR, one entry per CDR3 protein. The table includes some 30,000 distinct CDR3 sequences, approximately 5.8% detected once. After removal of 5 bases from V and 0 bases from J, the junction contained 17 bases not matched to a gene. Germline V lookup: CDR1 MNHNY, CDR2 SVGAGI (reference sequence). The CDR3 is 19 residues long. Noted time point: patch test 3, about 24 weeks after DPC sensitization. Specified treatment: therapeutic diphenylcyclopropenone sensitization with weekly scalp DPC. Every donor had alopecia and was 18 to 70 years old; all were suitable for DPC.

The sequences come from whole blood, collected in connection with sensitization to the hapten diphenylcyclopropenone (DPC). This TCR was sampled from a man younger than 40 with alopecia areata. Some clones in this sample may be carry-over from other donors' samples. The J gene is TRBJ2-3, the V gene TRBV6-6, with 7 bases fitting TRBD2. CDR3 amino acids: CASSTRGGGSTSSTDTQYF. The CDR3, as DNA: TGTGCCAGCAGTACCCGTGGTGGCGGGAGCACCTCTAGCACAGATACGCAGTATTTT.